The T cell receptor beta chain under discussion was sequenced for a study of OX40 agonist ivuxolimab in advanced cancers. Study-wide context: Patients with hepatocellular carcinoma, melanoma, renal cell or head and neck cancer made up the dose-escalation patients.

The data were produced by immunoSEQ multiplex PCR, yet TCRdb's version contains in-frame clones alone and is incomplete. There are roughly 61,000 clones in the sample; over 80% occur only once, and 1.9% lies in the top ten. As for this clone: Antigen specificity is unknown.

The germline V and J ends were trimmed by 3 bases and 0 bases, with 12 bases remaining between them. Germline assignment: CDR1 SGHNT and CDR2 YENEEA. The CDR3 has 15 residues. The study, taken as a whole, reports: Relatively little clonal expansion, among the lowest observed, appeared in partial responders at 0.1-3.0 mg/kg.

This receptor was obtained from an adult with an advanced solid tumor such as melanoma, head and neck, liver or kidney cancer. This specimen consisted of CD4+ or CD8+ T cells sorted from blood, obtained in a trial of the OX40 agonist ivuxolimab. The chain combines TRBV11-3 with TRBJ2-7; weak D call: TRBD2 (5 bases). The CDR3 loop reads CASSLRAASSYEQYF. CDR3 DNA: TGTGCCAGCAGCTTGCGGGCGGCAAGCTCCTACGAGCAGTACTTC.